The rows below give T cell receptor beta chains drawn from one sample of a study of CD4+ T cells in melanoma. Measured with immunoSEQ multiplex PCR; TCRdb has only the in-frame clones, and not every one. Here the sample spans about 18,000 clones, roughly 80% being singletons. Material for sequencing was cells from a culture (not recorded whether cultured in vitro). Receptors were obtained from a human donor with melanoma. CDR3s include the opening cysteine and the closing phenylalanine or tryptophan.

v_call | cdr3_aa
TRBV27 | CASSSRDSPTIKSPLHF
TRBV5-4 | CASSLSADTQYF
TRBV5-6 | CASSFLRGQPQHF
TRBV6-5 | CASSYSWADYGYTF
TRBV9 | CASSSLDGGGNTIYF
TRBV10-3 | CAIMAGYFHGYTF
TRBV10-3 | CALRRGTSTDTQYF
TRBV6-6 | CASSDRAQNQPQHF
TRBV4-2 | CASSQSTGGNQPQHF
TRBV30 | CAWSRHHQQFF
TRBV6-4 | CASSGTSGGIGEQFF
TRBV9 | CASSGLGGNTIYF
TRBV5-4 | CASSLVRGGLEQFF
TRBV6-1 | CASSELRGPGGGYTF
TRBV18 | CASSPSQGLYTDTQYF
TRBV7-8 | CASSPEAWGGNTEAFF
TRBV14 | CASRTTNKMRYGSREKLFF
TRBV30 | CAWSATGDEQFF
TRBV27 | CASIGQNYGYTF
TRBV7-2 | CASSLVYLGGTEAFF
TRBV6-5 | CASRGASGSGELFF
TRBV5-6 | CASSLAQHGAYNSPLHF
TRBV6-5 | CASSFSPPRGGETQYF
TRBV2 | CGCSVHRGGETQYF
TRBV7-9 | CASSLGDRAARYGYTF
TRBV6-5 | CASRRDALGGSPQHF
TRBV30 | CAWSGIYEQYF
TRBV7-9 | CASSSSGTAVNQPQHF
TRBV5-1 | CASSQGTSGGDEQFF
TRBV2 | CASSDGGGNEKLFF
TRBV6-1 | CASSYSTGESEAFF
TRBV5-4 | CASSLVLAGADTQYF
TRBV14 | CASSQAFRVEAFF
TRBV9 | CASSVGPNTGELFF
TRBV4-1 | CASSPIGAQRLNTEAFF
TRBV5-1 | CASSWDSGGAAYEQYF
TRBV15 | CATAKGGTGELFF